Listed below are T cell receptor beta chains from one sample, sequenced in a study of blood T cell repertoires in COVID-19. Assay: immunoSEQ multiplex PCR; the TCRdb copy retains only in-frame clones and omits some. The sample holds about 300,000 clones, 83% seen once. The sample comprised peripheral blood. Every receptor here comes from a woman between 50 and 59 years old who had recovered from COVID-19. Both conserved end residues are part of each CDR3. D genes are given only for firm matches. Clone sizes are given selectively: once, few, many, or a class where the clone is expanded.

clone size,D gene,J gene,V gene,CDR3 DNA,CDR3 protein
.,.,TRBJ2-1,TRBV9,TGTGCCAGCAGCGTAGATCACCGCGGGGACAATGAGCAGTTCTTC,CASSVDHRGDNEQFF
.,TRBD1,TRBJ2-5,TRBV11-2,TGTGCCAGCAGCTTTTTGGACAGGGGACCCCCTTACTTC,CASSFLDRGPPYF
few,.,TRBJ1-5,TRBV6-1,TGTGCCAGCAGTGAAGGCGAAAAAATGGGCAATCAGCCCCAGCATTTT,CASSEGEKMGNQPQHF
.,.,TRBJ2-3,TRBV27,TGTGCCAGCAGCGATCAGGGGAGGGTGTCAGATACGCAGTATTTT,CASSDQGRVSDTQYF
.,.,TRBJ1-3,TRBV18,TGTGCCAGCTCACCGGCGGACTCTGGAAACACCATATATTTT,CASSPADSGNTIYF
once,.,TRBJ1-1,TRBV5-1,TGCGCCAGCAGCTTGGCCGACGGGAACCCTGAAGCTTTCTTT,CASSLADGNPEAFF
.,.,TRBJ2-3,TRBV4-1,TGCGCCAGCAGCCAACGGTCCGCAGATACGCAGTATTTT,CASSQRSADTQYF
.,TRBD2,TRBJ2-3,TRBV7-2,TGTGCCAGCAGCTTCGTGGCGGGGGGGGATACGCAGTATTTT,CASSFVAGGDTQYF
many,.,TRBJ1-2,TRBV5-4,TGTGCCAGCAGCTTTCAGGGGAACTATGGCTACACCTTC,CASSFQGNYGYTF
.,TRBD1,TRBJ2-7,TRBV27,TGTGCCAGCAGGGCCCTTTCGACGGGACAGGGGGTCCACGAGCAGTACTTC,CASRALSTGQGVHEQYF
.,.,TRBJ1-2,TRBV6-2/TRBV6-3,TGTGCCAGCAGCCCCAGCGACGGTAACTATGGCTACACCTTC,CASSPSDGNYGYTF
.,.,TRBJ1-4,TRBV2,TGTGCCAGCAGTGAAGCGGAACAGGCCGGTGAAAAACTGTTTTTT,CASSEAEQAGEKLFF
few,.,TRBJ1-1,TRBV11-2,TGTGCCAGCAGCTTAGGACAGGTTAAGAACACTGAAGCTTTCTTT,CASSLGQVKNTEAFF
.,TRBD1,TRBJ2-5,TRBV19,TGTGCCAGTAGTATTTATGGGACAGGGGAAGAGACCCAGTACTTC,CASSIYGTGEETQYF
few,.,TRBJ2-7,TRBV5-5,TGTGCCAGCAGCTTGACAGCCAACTCCTACGAGCAGTACTTC,CASSLTANSYEQYF
large,.,TRBJ2-4,TRBV7-9,TGTGCCAGCAGCTTTCTGAACATTCAGTACTTC,CASSFLNIQYF
.,.,TRBJ2-2,TRBV6-2/TRBV6-3,TGTGCCAGCAGTTATGGCAGGGGCGGGAGCAGAGGAGGGAACACCGGGGAGCTGTTTTTT,CASSYGRGGSRGGNTGELFF
.,TRBD1,TRBJ1-2,TRBV7-3,TGTGCCAGCAGCTCCTCAGGGACAGGTTTATATGGCTACACCTTC,CASSSSGTGLYGYTF
.,.,TRBJ1-2,TRBV28,TGTGCCATTGTAGGGGCCGACCGTAATGGCTACACCTTC,CAIVGADRNGYTF
.,.,TRBJ1-1,TRBV4-1,TGCGCCAGCAGCCAAGAGCAGGCAGGGAACACTGAAGCTTTCTTT,CASSQEQAGNTEAFF
.,TRBD1,TRBJ1-1,TRBV6-1,TGTGCCAGCAGTGAATATCAGGGGGAGACTGAAGCTTTCTTT,CASSEYQGETEAFF
few,.,TRBJ2-3,TRBV9,TGTGCCAGCAGCGTAGTCGGGATAGAGGCAGATACGCAGTATTTT,CASSVVGIEADTQYF
.,.,TRBJ1-5,TRBV19,TGTGCCAGTAGGCCGGTGCAATTAACCTCCAACGGCAATCAGCCCCAGCATTTT,CASRPVQLTSNGNQPQHF
once,TRBD1,TRBJ1-5,TRBV7-9,TGTGCCAGCAGCTTAGTAGGGGGCGGGAGCAATCAGCCCCAGCATTTT,CASSLVGGGSNQPQHF
.,.,TRBJ1-1,TRBV2,TGTGCCAGCAGGGAACTACAGGGAGGGACTGAAGCTTTCTTT,CASRELQGGTEAFF
.,TRBD2,TRBJ2-1,TRBV24-1,TGTGCCACCAGTGATCCCCAGACCGGGACTAGCGGGGCTGGGCAGTTCTTC,CATSDPQTGTSGAGQFF
.,.,TRBJ1-5,TRBV28,TGTGCCAGCAGTTTATCCCATTCTACCAAGCCCCAGCATTTT,CASSLSHSTKPQHF
.,.,TRBJ2-5,TRBV30,TGTGCCTGGAGTGCTGCTAGCTCGTTGGAGACCCAGTACTTC,CAWSAASSLETQYF
many,.,TRBJ2-7,TRBV29-1,TGCAGCACCGGGGACAACTTCTACGAGCAGTACTTC,CSTGDNFYEQYF
few,TRBD1,TRBJ1-3,TRBV19,TGTGCCAGTAGTATGACAGGGAAGAGAAACACCATATATTTT,CASSMTGKRNTIYF
.,TRBD2,TRBJ2-1,TRBV7-3,TGTGCCAGCAGCCATAGCGGGAGCCACAATGAGCAGTTCTTC,CASSHSGSHNEQFF
few,.,TRBJ2-2,TRBV24-1,TGTGCCACCAGTGATTTGGGGGAGGCCGGGGAGCTGTTTTTT,CATSDLGEAGELFF
.,TRBD2,TRBJ2-1,TRBV6-2/TRBV6-3,TGTGCCAGCAGTACCTTCCCACTAGCGGGGGGGTACAATGAGCAGTTCTTC,CASSTFPLAGGYNEQFF
.,.,TRBJ1-2,TRBV29-1,TGCAGCGTTGACCAGGGTGGCGGCTACACCTTC,CSVDQGGGYTF
.,.,TRBJ1-2,TRBV19,TGTGCCAGTAGCAGTACACAGGGCCGCGGCTACACCTTC,CASSSTQGRGYTF
.,.,TRBJ1-6,TRBV7-9,TGTGCCAGCAGCTTAAACGACCTCAGGTCACCCCTCCACTTT,CASSLNDLRSPLHF
.,.,TRBJ1-5,TRBV7-3,TGTGCCAGCAGCTTAACTCGACAGGGCAATCAGCCCCAGCATTTT,CASSLTRQGNQPQHF
.,.,TRBJ2-7,TRBV7-6,TGTGCCAGCAGCTTAACCCAGGCTGGCCCCTACGAGCAGTACTTC,CASSLTQAGPYEQYF
.,.,TRBJ1-5,TRBV5-5,TGTGCCAGCAGCGTCGCAGGGCATCAGCCCCAGCATTTT,CASSVAGHQPQHF
.,.,TRBJ1-1,TRBV6-2/TRBV6-3,TGTGCCAGCAGCGACGGGGAGAACACTGAAGCTTTCTTT,CASSDGENTEAFF
.,TRBD1,TRBJ1-2,TRBV7-2,TGTGCCAGCAGCACCCGACAGGGGGGCTATGGCTACACCTTC,CASSTRQGGYGYTF
.,.,TRBJ1-5,TRBV20-1,TGCAGTGCCTCAGATGGACACACCCAGCATTTT,CSASDGHTQHF